The present TCR beta chain was sequenced within a study of shared clonotypes between healthy human individuals. CD45RO-negative cells were positively selected for CCR7, leaving out terminally differentiated effector memory CD45RA+ cells. The table came from immunoSEQ multiplex PCR; TCRdb's copy has only in-frame clones and leaves some out. Among roughly 570,000 clones listed, 95% to 98% were seen once. Germline V gene sequence: CDR1 LGHNA, CDR2 YSLEER. The CDR3 loop spans 15 amino acids. Trimming at V came to 2 bases and at J to 6 bases, leaving 7 bases not matched to a gene. The receptor comes from a man aged 30 to 45 in good health. The specimen was naive CD8+ T cells sorted from blood. The chain uses TRBV4-3 and TRBJ2-1; 7 nucleotides line up with TRBD1. The CDR3 DNA reads TGCGCCAGCAGCCAAACGACAGGGCCATTCAATGAGCAGTTCTTC. Protein sequence: CASSQTTGPFNEQFF.